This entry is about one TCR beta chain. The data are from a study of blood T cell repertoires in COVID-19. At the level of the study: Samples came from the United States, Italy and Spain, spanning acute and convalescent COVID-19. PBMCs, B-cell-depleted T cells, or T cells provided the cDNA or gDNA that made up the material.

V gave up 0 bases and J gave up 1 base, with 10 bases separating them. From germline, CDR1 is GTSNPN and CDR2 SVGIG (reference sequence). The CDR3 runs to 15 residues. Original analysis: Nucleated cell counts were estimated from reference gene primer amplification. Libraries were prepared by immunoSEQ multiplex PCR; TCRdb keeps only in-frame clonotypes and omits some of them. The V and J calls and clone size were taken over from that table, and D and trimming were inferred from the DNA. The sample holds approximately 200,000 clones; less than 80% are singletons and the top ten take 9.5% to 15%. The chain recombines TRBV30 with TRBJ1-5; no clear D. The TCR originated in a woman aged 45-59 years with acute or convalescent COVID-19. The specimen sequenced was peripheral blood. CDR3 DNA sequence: TGTGCCTGGAGTGTACGGGGTACCAGCAATCAGCCCCAGCATTTT. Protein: CAWSVRGTSNQPQHF.